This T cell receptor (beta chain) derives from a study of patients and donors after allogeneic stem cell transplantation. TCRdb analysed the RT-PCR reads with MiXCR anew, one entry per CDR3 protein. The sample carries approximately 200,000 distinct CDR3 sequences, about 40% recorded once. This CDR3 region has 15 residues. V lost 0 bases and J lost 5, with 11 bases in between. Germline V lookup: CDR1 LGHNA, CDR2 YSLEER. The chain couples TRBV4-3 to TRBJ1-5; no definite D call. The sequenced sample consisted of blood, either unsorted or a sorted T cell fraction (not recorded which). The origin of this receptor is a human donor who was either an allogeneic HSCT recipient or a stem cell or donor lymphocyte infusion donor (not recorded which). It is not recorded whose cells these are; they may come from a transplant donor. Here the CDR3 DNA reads TGCGCCAGCAGCCAAGATGCGGGGAATGATCAGCCCCAGCATTTT. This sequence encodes CASSQDAGNDQPQHF.